This is a list of T cell receptor beta chains from one sample in a study of cytomegalovirus exposure and HLA in healthy donors. The method was immunoSEQ multiplex PCR; TCRdb's version includes in-frame clones alone and lacks a portion of them. The data contain 130,000 to 150,000 clones, 70% to 85% of them seen just once; the ten biggest clones take up approximately 9.7%. What was sequenced was PBMCs. The receptors here all came from a woman in her sixties or seventies in good health and CMV-seropositive. CDR3s include the opening cysteine and the closing phenylalanine or tryptophan. D genes are given only for firm matches. Only part of the rows carry a size: once, few, many, or a class if the clone is expanded.

d_gene: TRBD2
j_gene: TRBJ2-3
abundance: -
v_gene: TRBV5-4
CDR3nt: TGTGCCAGCAGACGTCGGGAGGGCACAGATACGCAGTATTTT
CDR3aa: CASRRREGTDTQYF

d_gene: TRBD1
j_gene: TRBJ2-3
abundance: few
v_gene: TRBV19
CDR3nt: TGTGCCAGTAGTCCGGGACAGGGGTTCACAGATACGCAGTATTTT
CDR3aa: CASSPGQGFTDTQYF

d_gene: TRBD2
j_gene: TRBJ2-3
abundance: -
v_gene: TRBV7-2
CDR3nt: TGTGCCAGCAGCTGGGAGAGAGCGGGGGTTAGCACAGATACGCAGTATTTT
CDR3aa: CASSWERAGVSTDTQYF

d_gene: -
j_gene: TRBJ1-2
abundance: few
v_gene: TRBV28
CDR3nt: TGTGCCAGCAGTTTTACGATTGGGGGAGGTGGCTATGGCTACACCTTC
CDR3aa: CASSFTIGGGGYGYTF

d_gene: -
j_gene: TRBJ1-3
abundance: -
v_gene: TRBV2
CDR3nt: TGTGCCAGCCGACAAAGCTCTGGAAACACCATATATTTT
CDR3aa: CASRQSSGNTIYF

d_gene: -
j_gene: TRBJ2-7
abundance: -
v_gene: TRBV18
CDR3nt: TGTGCCAGCTCACCACGATCAGGTTCAGACGAGCAGTACTTC
CDR3aa: CASSPRSGSDEQYF

d_gene: TRBD1
j_gene: TRBJ2-7
abundance: -
v_gene: TRBV4-3
CDR3nt: TGCGCCAGCAGCCAAGATGGGACAGGGTACGAGCAGTACTTC
CDR3aa: CASSQDGTGYEQYF

d_gene: -
j_gene: TRBJ1-1
abundance: -
v_gene: TRBV18
CDR3nt: TGTGCCAGCTCACCAAAGGAGGAAGCTTTCTTT
CDR3aa: CASSPKEEAFF

d_gene: -
j_gene: TRBJ2-5
abundance: -
v_gene: TRBV5-1
CDR3nt: TGCGCCAGCAGTCGGACGGGACACGAGCAAGAGACCCAGTACTTC
CDR3aa: CASSRTGHEQETQYF

d_gene: TRBD1
j_gene: TRBJ2-7
abundance: -
v_gene: TRBV19
CDR3nt: TGTGCCAGTAGTAACAGGGGATACGAGCAGTACTTC
CDR3aa: CASSNRGYEQYF

d_gene: TRBD2
j_gene: TRBJ2-4
abundance: -
v_gene: TRBV5-4
CDR3nt: TGTGCCAGCAGCTGGCGGGCGGGAGGAAACAAAAACATTCAGTACTTC
CDR3aa: CASSWRAGGNKNIQYF

d_gene: TRBD2
j_gene: TRBJ2-1
abundance: -
v_gene: TRBV4-3
CDR3nt: TGCGCCAGCAGCCTAGGGACTAGCGGGGTGAATGAGCAGTTCTTC
CDR3aa: CASSLGTSGVNEQFF

d_gene: -
j_gene: TRBJ2-6
abundance: -
v_gene: TRBV18
CDR3nt: TGTGCCAGCTCACAACTGTCCGGGGCCAACGTCCTGACTTTC
CDR3aa: CASSQLSGANVLTF

d_gene: TRBD1
j_gene: TRBJ2-5
abundance: -
v_gene: TRBV2
CDR3nt: TGTGCCAGCAGCCCTACAGGGGCCCAAGAGACCCAGTACTTC
CDR3aa: CASSPTGAQETQYF

d_gene: -
j_gene: TRBJ1-4
abundance: few
v_gene: TRBV15
CDR3nt: TGTGCCACCAGCAGAGATCGAGGTCCGAATGAAAAACTGTTTTTT
CDR3aa: CATSRDRGPNEKLFF

d_gene: -
j_gene: TRBJ1-2
abundance: -
v_gene: TRBV11-2
CDR3nt: TGTGCCAGCAGCTTAGGGGACATGGCCTATGGCTACACCTTC
CDR3aa: CASSLGDMAYGYTF

d_gene: TRBD2
j_gene: TRBJ2-1
abundance: once
v_gene: TRBV9
CDR3nt: TGTGCCAGCAGCGTAGTAGCGGGAGGGCCTAATGAGCAGTTCTTC
CDR3aa: CASSVVAGGPNEQFF

d_gene: -
j_gene: TRBJ1-1
abundance: few
v_gene: TRBV7-9
CDR3nt: TGTGCCAGCAGCTTACAAGCGGGGCAGGGAACTCGGGTGAGCACTGAAGCTTTCTTT
CDR3aa: CASSLQAGQGTRVSTEAFF

d_gene: TRBD1
j_gene: TRBJ1-5
abundance: -
v_gene: TRBV19
CDR3nt: TGTGCCAGCGACAGGGGGATTTATCAGCCCCAGCATTTT
CDR3aa: CASDRGIYQPQHF

d_gene: -
j_gene: TRBJ2-5
abundance: -
v_gene: TRBV2
CDR3nt: TGTGCCAGCAGCCCTCTAGCGTACCAAGAGACCCAGTACTTC
CDR3aa: CASSPLAYQETQYF

d_gene: -
j_gene: TRBJ2-7
abundance: -
v_gene: TRBV9
CDR3nt: TGTGCCAGCAGCGTATCCCTGAGTAGTGCGTACGAGCAGTACTTC
CDR3aa: CASSVSLSSAYEQYF

d_gene: TRBD1
j_gene: TRBJ2-7
abundance: few
v_gene: TRBV6-5
CDR3nt: TGTGCCAGCCTTACCCAAAGGGGGCACGAGCAGTACTTC
CDR3aa: CASLTQRGHEQYF

d_gene: -
j_gene: TRBJ1-1
abundance: -
v_gene: TRBV6-5
CDR3nt: TGTGCCAGCAGTTACGTTTTAGGGGTTGAAGCTTTCTTT
CDR3aa: CASSYVLGVEAFF